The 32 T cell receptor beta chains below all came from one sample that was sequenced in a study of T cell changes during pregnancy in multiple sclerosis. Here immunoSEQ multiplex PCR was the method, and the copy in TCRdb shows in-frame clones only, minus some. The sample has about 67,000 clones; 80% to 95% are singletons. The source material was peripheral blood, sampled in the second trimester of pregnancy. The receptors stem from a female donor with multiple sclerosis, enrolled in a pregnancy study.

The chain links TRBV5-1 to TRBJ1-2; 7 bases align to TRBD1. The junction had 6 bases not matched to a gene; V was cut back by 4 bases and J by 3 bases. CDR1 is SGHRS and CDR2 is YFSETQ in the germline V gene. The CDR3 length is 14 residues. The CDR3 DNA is TGCGCCAGCAGCACGGGACAGCCTGACTATGGCTACACCTTC. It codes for CASSTGQPDYGYTF.

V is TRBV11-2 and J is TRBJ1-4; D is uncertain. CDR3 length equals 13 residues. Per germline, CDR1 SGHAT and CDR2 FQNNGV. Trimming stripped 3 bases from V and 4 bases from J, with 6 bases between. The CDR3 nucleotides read TGTGCCAGCAGCTTCGGGAATAATGAAAAACTGTTTTTT. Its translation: CASSFGNNEKLFF.

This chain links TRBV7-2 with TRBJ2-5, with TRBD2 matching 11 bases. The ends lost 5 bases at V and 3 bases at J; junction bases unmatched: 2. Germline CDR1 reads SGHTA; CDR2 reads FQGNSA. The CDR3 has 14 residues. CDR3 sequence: CASSPGLAEETQYF. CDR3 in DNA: TGTGCCAGCAGCCCGGGACTAGCGGAAGAGACCCAGTACTTC.

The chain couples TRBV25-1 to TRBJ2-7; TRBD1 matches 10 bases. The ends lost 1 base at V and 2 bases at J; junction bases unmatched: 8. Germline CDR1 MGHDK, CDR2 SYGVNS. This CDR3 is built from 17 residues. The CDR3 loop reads CASSEFDLGQGTYEQYF. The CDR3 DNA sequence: TGTGCCAGCAGTGAATTCGATTTGGGACAGGGGACCTACGAGCAGTACTTC.

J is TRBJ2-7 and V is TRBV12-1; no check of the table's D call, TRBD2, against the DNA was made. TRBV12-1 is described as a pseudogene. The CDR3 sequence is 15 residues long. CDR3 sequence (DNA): TGTGCCAGCAGCCCCTCATCTAGCGGGAGATTCGAGCAGTACTTC. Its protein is CASSPSSSGRFEQYF.

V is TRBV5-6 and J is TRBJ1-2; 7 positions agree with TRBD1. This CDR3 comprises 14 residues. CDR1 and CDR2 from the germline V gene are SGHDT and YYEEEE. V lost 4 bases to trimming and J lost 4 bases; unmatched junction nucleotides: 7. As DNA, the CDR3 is TGTGCCAGCAGCCCACCCGACAGGGTCTATGGCTACACCTTC. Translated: CASSPPDRVYGYTF.

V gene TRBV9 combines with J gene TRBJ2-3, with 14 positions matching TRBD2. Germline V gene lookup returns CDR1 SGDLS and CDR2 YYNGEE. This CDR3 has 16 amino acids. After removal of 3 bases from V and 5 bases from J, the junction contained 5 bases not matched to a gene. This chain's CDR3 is CASSEGLAGVGDTQYF. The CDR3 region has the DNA TGTGCCAGCAGCGAGGGACTAGCGGGGGTCGGAGATACGCAGTATTTT.

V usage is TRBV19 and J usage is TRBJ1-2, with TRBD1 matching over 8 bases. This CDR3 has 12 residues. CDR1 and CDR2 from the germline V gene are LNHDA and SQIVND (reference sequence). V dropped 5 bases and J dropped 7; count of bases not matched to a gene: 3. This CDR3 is CASSAGGSGYTF. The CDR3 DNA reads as TGTGCCAGTAGTGCAGGGGGCTCTGGCTACACCTTC.

The CDR3 sequence: CASSQWAETQYF. The CDR3, as DNA: TGTGCCAGCAGTCAATGGGCAGAGACCCAGTACTTC. V is TRBV28 and J is TRBJ2-5; D gene ambiguous. Germline lookup yields CDR1 MDHEN and CDR2 SYDVKM. Between the trimmed V and J ends, which lost 5 bases and 4 bases, there was a span of 8 bases. CDR3 size: 12 residues.

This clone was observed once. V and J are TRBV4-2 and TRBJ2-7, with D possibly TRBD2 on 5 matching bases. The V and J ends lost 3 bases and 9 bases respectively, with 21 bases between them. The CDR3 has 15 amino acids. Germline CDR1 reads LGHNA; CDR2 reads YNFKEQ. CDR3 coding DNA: TGTGCCAGCAGCCAGTCCTCTGACGGGGAATTAGGGCAGTACTTC. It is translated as CASSQSSDGELGQYF.

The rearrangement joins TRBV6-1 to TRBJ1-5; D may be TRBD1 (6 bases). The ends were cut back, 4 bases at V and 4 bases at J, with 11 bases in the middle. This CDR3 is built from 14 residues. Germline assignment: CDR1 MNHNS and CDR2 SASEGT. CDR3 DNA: TGTGCCAGCAGTGGCCCGGACAGAAATCAGCCCCAGCATTTT. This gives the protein CASSGPDRNQPQHF.

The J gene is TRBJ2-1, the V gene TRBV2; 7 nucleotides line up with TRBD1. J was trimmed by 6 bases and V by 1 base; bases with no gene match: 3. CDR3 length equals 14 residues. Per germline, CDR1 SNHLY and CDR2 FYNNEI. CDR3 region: CASSEGTGSNEQFF. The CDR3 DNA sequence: TGTGCCAGCAGTGAAGGGACAGGATCCAATGAGCAGTTCTTC.

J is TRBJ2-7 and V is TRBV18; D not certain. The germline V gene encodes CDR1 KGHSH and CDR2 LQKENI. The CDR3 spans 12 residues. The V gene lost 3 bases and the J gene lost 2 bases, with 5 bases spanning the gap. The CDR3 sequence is CASSPNTYEQYF. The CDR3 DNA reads TGTGCCAGCTCACCTAATACCTACGAGCAGTACTTC.

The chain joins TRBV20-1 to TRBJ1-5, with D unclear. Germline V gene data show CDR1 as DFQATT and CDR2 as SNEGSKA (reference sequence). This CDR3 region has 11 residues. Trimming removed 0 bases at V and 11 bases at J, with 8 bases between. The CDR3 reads CSARDRRAQHF. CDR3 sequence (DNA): TGCAGTGCTAGAGACAGGAGGGCCCAGCATTTT.

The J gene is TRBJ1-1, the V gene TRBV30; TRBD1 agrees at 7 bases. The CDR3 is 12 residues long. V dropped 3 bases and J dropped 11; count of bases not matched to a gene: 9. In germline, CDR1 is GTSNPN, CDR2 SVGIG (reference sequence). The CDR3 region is CAWRSAEQGAFF. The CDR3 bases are TGTGCCTGGAGGTCGGCTGAACAGGGGGCTTTCTTT.

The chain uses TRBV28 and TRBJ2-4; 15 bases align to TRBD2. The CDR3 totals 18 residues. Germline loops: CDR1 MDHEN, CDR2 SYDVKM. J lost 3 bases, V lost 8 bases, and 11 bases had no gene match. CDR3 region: CASAGLAGGSGYKNIQYF. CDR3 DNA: TGTGCCAGCGCTGGACTAGCGGGAGGGTCAGGGTACAAAAACATTCAGTACTTC.

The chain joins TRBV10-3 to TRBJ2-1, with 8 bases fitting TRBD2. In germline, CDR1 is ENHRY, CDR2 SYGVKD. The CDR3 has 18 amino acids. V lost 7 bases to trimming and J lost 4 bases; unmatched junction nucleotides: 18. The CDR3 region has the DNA TGTGCCATCAATGCCGGCACTAGCGGCTCACGGGAGTACAATGAGCAGTTCTTC. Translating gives CAINAGTSGSREYNEQFF.

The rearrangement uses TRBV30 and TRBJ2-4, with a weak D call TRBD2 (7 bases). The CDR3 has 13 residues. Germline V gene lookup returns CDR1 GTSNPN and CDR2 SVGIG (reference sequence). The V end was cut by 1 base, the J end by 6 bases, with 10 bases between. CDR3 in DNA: TGTGCCTGGAGTGAGGGGGAGGGAAACATTCAGTACTTC. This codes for CAWSEGEGNIQYF.

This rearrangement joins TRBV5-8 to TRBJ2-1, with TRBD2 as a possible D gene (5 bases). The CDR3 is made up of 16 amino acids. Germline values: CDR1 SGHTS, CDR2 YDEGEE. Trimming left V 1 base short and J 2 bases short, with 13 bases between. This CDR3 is CASSLYEGPTYNEQFF. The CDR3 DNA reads TGTGCCAGCAGCTTGTATGAGGGCCCTACCTACAATGAGCAGTTCTTC.

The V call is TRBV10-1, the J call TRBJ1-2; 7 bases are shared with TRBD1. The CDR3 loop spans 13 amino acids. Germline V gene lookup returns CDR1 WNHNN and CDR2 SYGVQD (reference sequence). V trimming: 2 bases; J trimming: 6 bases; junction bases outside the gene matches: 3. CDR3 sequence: CASSEDRVHGYTF. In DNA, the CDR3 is TGCGCCAGCAGTGAGGACAGGGTACATGGCTACACCTTC.

CDR3 sequence: CASSSGGRHEQYF. In DNA, the CDR3 is TGTGCCAGCAGCTCAGGGGGCCGGCACGAGCAGTACTTC. The chain employs TRBV13 and TRBJ2-7; 8 bases line up with TRBD1. Trimming cost V 4 bases and J 5 bases; bases outside gene matches: 4. Germline V gives CDR1 PRHDT, CDR2 FYEKMQ (reference sequence). This CDR3 is built from 13 residues.

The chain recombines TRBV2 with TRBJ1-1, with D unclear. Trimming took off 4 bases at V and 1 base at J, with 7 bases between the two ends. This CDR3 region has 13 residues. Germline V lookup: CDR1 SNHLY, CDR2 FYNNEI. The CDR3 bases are TGTGCCAGCAGTGTAGATGGGAACACTGAAGCTTTCTTT. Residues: CASSVDGNTEAFF.

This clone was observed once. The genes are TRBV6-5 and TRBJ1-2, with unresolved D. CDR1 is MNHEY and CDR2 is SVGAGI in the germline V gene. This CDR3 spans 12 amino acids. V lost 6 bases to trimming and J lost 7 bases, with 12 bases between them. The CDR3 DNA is TGTGCCAGCAGACCCGGGAGGCTTGGCTACACCTTC. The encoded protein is CASRPGRLGYTF.

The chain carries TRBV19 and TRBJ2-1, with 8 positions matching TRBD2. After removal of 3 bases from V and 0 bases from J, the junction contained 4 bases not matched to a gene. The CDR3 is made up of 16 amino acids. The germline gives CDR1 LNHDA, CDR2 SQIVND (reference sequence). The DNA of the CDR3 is TGTGCCAGTAGTATTATCGGGAGGGCCTCCTACAATGAGCAGTTCTTC. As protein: CASSIIGRASYNEQFF.

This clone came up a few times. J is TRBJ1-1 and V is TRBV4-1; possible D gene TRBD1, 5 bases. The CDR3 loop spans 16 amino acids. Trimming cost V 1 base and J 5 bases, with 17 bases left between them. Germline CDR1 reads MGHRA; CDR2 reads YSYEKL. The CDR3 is CASSQGDGRGGTEAFF. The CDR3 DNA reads TGCGCCAGCAGCCAAGGAGACGGAAGGGGAGGAACTGAAGCTTTCTTT.

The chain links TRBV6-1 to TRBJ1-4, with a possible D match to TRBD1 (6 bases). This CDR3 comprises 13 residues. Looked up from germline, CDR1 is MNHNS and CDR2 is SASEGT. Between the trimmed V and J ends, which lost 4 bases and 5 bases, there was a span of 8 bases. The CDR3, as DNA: TGTGCCAGCAGTGGGACAGCGAATGAAAAACTGTTTTTT. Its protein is CASSGTANEKLFF.

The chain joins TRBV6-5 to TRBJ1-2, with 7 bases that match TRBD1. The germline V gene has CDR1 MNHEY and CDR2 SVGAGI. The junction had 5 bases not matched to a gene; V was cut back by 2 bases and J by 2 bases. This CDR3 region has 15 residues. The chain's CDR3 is CASSYGGTVNYGYTF. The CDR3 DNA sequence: TGTGCCAGCAGTTACGGCGGGACAGTAAACTATGGCTACACCTTC.

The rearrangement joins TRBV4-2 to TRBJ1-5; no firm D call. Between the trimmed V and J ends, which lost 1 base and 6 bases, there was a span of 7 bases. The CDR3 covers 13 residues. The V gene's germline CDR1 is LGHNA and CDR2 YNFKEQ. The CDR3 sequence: CASSQVRGQPQHF. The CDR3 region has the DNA TGTGCCAGCAGCCAAGTGCGGGGTCAGCCCCAGCATTTT.

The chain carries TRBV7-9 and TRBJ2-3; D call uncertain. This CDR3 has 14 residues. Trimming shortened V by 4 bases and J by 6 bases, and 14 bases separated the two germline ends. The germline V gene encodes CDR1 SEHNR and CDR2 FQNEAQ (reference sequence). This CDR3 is CASSSPPLSDTQYF. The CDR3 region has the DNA TGTGCCAGCAGCTCCCCTCCCCTGTCGGATACGCAGTATTTT.

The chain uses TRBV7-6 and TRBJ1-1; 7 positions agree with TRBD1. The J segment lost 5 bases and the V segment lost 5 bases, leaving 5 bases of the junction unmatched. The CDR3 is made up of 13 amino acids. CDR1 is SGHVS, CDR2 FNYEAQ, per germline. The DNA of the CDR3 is TGTGCCAGCAGCCCAGGGACAGAGACTGAAGCTTTCTTT. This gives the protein CASSPGTETEAFF.

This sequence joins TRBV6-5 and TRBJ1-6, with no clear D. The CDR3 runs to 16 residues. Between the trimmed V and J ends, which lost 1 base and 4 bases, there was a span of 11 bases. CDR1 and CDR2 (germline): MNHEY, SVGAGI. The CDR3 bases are TGTGCCAGCAGTTACTACACTAGTATTTATAATTCACCCCTCCACTTT. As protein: CASSYYTSIYNSPLHF.

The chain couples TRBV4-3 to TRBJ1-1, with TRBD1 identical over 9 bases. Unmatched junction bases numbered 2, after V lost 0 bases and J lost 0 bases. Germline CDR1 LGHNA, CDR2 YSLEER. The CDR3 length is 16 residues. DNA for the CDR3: TGCGCCAGCAGCCAAGATTGGACAGGGGTGAACACTGAAGCTTTCTTT. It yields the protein CASSQDWTGVNTEAFF.